The clone carrying this T cell receptor beta chain was seen at least ten times. What it binds is not known. The sample belongs to a study of identifying expanded T cells in peripheral blood. General study findings and limits: Differentially abundant clones: about 1.2 between replicates, 15 to 17 at 2 to 3 weeks, around 20 at four.

No infections or other immune events were documented during collection. CDR1 and CDR2 (germline): MGHRA, YSYEKL. The V and J ends lost 0 bases and 2 bases respectively, with 13 bases between them. The CDR3 length is 16 residues. TCRdb keeps only in-frame clones here, not all; method: immunoSEQ multiplex PCR. The table has approximately 130,000 clones, 80% to 90% seen once. Sequences were obtained from blood. The J gene is TRBJ1-2, the V gene TRBV4-1, with D possibly matching TRBD1 (5 bases). The sequence came from a person aged 18 to 75 in good health. CDR3 loop: CASSQDRDFRNYGYTF. The CDR3 DNA sequence: TGCGCCAGCAGCCAAGATCGGGACTTCAGAAACTATGGCTACACCTTC.